The present entry profiles one T cell receptor (beta chain) with its context. Its specificity is not known. This entry comes from a study of cytomegalovirus exposure and HLA in healthy donors. Whole-study findings and limits: Accounts indicate the classifier identified cytomegalovirus status with strong specificity and sensitivity.

13 Jbeta primers and 60 Vbeta primers were used for the PCR. Here immunoSEQ multiplex PCR was the method, and the copy in TCRdb shows in-frame clones only, minus some. The sample lists 95,000 to 150,000 clones, approximately 8% seen once, with 6% to 7.5% in the top ten. Sequences were obtained from PBMCs. The sequence came from a woman aged 40 to 50 in good health and CMV-seropositive.

CDR3 residues: CAWSEGAVYGYTF. The CDR3 DNA sequence: TGTGCCTGGAGTGAGGGGGCCGTCTATGGCTACACCTTC. The chain combines TRBV30 with TRBJ1-2; 7 nucleotides match TRBD1. V gave up 1 base and J gave up 4 bases; unmatched junction bases: 3. The germline CDR1 and CDR2 sequences are GTSNPN and SVGIG (reference sequence). The CDR3 has 13 amino acids.